This is a list of T cell receptor beta chains from one sample in a study of T cell repertoires in cytomegalovirus infection. TCRdb recomputed calls from the reads with MiXCR, one row per CDR3 protein. The sample has just under 300,000 distinct CDR3 sequences, 8% to 10% seen once. Sequenced: PBMCs. The receptors shown here come from a human donor in good health (CMV status not recorded). Some clones in this sample may be carry-over from other donors' samples. CDR3s include the opening cysteine and the closing phenylalanine or tryptophan. D genes are given only for firm matches. Clone size is shown for a subset of rows, as once, few, many or a class of expanded clone.

abundance	v_gene	j_gene	d_gene	CDR3nt	CDR3aa
many	TRBV29-1	TRBJ1-1	.	TGCAGCGTCTCAGGAGGAAACACTGAAGCTTTCTTT	CSVSGGNTEAFF
many	TRBV7-9	TRBJ2-2	.	TGTGCCAGCAGAATAGGGAGATTTGAGACCGGGGAGCTGTTTTTT	CASRIGRFETGELFF
many	TRBV11-3	TRBJ2-2	TRBD1	TGTGCCAGCAGTTATACCGGGACAGCGAACACCGGGGAGCTGTTTTTT	CASSYTGTANTGELFF
many	TRBV29-1	TRBJ2-7	.	TGCAGCGTTGAACCCAGGGAAGGGTACGAGCAGTACTTC	CSVEPREGYEQYF
many	TRBV20-1	TRBJ1-1	.	TGCAGTGCTACCAGTCCGGCAGATGTGCAAATGAACACTGAAGCTTTCTTT	CSATSPADVQMNTEAFF
few	TRBV7-9	TRBJ2-1	.	TGTGCCAGCCGAGGGGGGATAGGAGTCGGTGAGCAGTTCTTC	CASRGGIGVGEQFF
many	TRBV7-9	TRBJ1-2	.	TGTGCCAGCAGCTTAACGACTCCCGTCCTCTATGGCTACACCTTC	CASSLTTPVLYGYTF
many	TRBV27	TRBJ2-7	.	TGTGCCAGCAGTGGAAGGACCTCCTACGAGCAGTACTTC	CASSGRTSYEQYF
few	TRBV14	TRBJ2-1	.	TGTGCCAGCAGCCCTGGGGGCGCTTTCCTATCGCAGTTCTTC	CASSPGGAFLSQFF
.	TRBV12-3/TRBV12-4	TRBJ2-7	.	TGTGCCAGCAGACTGAGGACAGCCAGCACCTACGAGCAGTACTTC	CASRLRTASTYEQYF
many	TRBV7-8	TRBJ1-2	.	TGTGCCAGCAGCTTAGGTGGCGGCTACTATGGCTACACCTTC	CASSLGGGYYGYTF
many	TRBV25-1	TRBJ2-1	.	TGTGCCAGCAGTGGGGCTCAAATATCCTACAATGAGCAGTTCTTC	CASSGAQISYNEQFF
many	TRBV7-8	TRBJ2-2	.	TGTGCCAGCAGCTTAGCATTTTCGGGGAACACCGGGGAGCTGTTTTTT	CASSLAFSGNTGELFF
few	TRBV29-1	TRBJ2-2	TRBD2	TGCAGCGTTGAAGCCGCGGGGGTGAACACCGGGGAGCTGTTTTTT	CSVEAAGVNTGELFF
many	TRBV10-2	TRBJ1-6	TRBD1	TGCGCCAGCAGTGTGGGACAGCGGCGGTCCTATAATTCACCCCTCCACTTT	CASSVGQRRSYNSPLHF
few	TRBV28	TRBJ1-4	TRBD1	TGTGCCAGCAGACCCTTAGACAGGGCCAATGAAAAACTGTTTTTT	CASRPLDRANEKLFF
many	TRBV7-9	TRBJ2-5	.	TGTGCCAGCAGCTTATTACCATTAGAGACCCAGTACTTC	CASSLLPLETQYF
.	TRBV28	TRBJ2-1	TRBD2	TGTGCCAGCAGTTTATACGCGGGGGGCGCCCTTCCCCATGAGCAGTTCTTC	CASSLYAGGALPHEQFF
many	TRBV7-2	TRBJ2-1	.	TGTGCCAGCAGCTGGAGCTGGGTGAAATTCTCCTACAATGAGCAGTTCTTC	CASSWSWVKFSYNEQFF
many	TRBV7-3	TRBJ2-1	TRBD1	TGTGCCAGCAGCTTATTACCAGGGGGTAAATCCGATGAGCAGTTCTTC	CASSLLPGGKSDEQFF
few	TRBV20-1	TRBJ2-5	TRBD2	TGCAGTGCTAGAGGGACTAGCGGGGAAGAGACCCAGTACTTC	CSARGTSGEETQYF
many	TRBV19	TRBJ2-7	.	TGTGCCAGTAGTACGCCGGGGGCAAGCTACGAGCAGTACTTC	CASSTPGASYEQYF
many	TRBV24-1	TRBJ2-1	.	TGTGCCACCAGTGATTTTCTGGCGACCTCCTACAATGAGCAGTTCTTC	CATSDFLATSYNEQFF
many	TRBV19	TRBJ1-5	.	TGTGCCAGTAGTATAGGCGGGGTCCGGCATTTT	CASSIGGVRHF
.	TRBV29-1	TRBJ1-1	.	TGCAGCGTAACTCGGGACTACACTGAAGCTTTCTTT	CSVTRDYTEAFF
many	TRBV7-2	TRBJ2-2	.	TGTGCCAGCAGTTCCGGACCGAACACCGGGGAGCTGTTTTTT	CASSSGPNTGELFF
many	TRBV25-1	TRBJ1-2	.	TGTGCCAGCAGTGAAGCGGGGGTCTCGTATGGCTACACCTTC	CASSEAGVSYGYTF
.	TRBV5-5	TRBJ2-1	.	TGTGCCAGCAGCACGTGGACTCGACCTGAATACAATGAGCAGTTCTTC	CASSTWTRPEYNEQFF
few	TRBV20-1	TRBJ1-6	TRBD1	TGCAGTGCTAGAGATACGGACAGGGGCGGTTCACCCCTCCACTTT	CSARDTDRGGSPLHF
.	TRBV20-1	TRBJ2-3	.	TGCAGTGCTTACCATCGGACAACTAGCACAGATACGCAGTATTTT	CSAYHRTTSTDTQYF
.	TRBV29-1	TRBJ1-1	.	TGCAGCGTCTGGGGGGCAGGGTATAGTGAAGCTTTCTTT	CSVWGAGYSEAFF
many	TRBV7-6	TRBJ2-5	TRBD1	TGTGCCAGCAGCTTAGCTCTACGACAGGGGCTTCAAGAGACCCAGTACTTC	CASSLALRQGLQETQYF
.	TRBV20-1	TRBJ2-4	TRBD1	TGCAGTGCTAGAGTTACGGGACAGGGTGTAGCCAAAAACATTCAGTACTTC	CSARVTGQGVAKNIQYF
many	TRBV7-3	TRBJ1-1	TRBD1	TGTGCCAGCAGCACCAAGACAGGGTGGGACTCTGAAGCTTTCTTT	CASSTKTGWDSEAFF
many	TRBV6-2/TRBV6-3	TRBJ1-1	.	TGTGCCAGCAGTTACCGGGGGCACACTGAAGCTTTCTTT	CASSYRGHTEAFF
many	TRBV7-2	TRBJ1-5	.	TGTGCCAGCAGCAACGTCGGGCCCCAGCATTTT	CASSNVGPQHF
many	TRBV20-1	TRBJ1-2	.	TGCAGTGGTCCAACCGGGACATTTAACTATGGCTACACCTTC	CSGPTGTFNYGYTF
many	TRBV6-2/TRBV6-3	TRBJ2-1	.	TGTGCCAGCAGTCAATGGGGGGCGAATGAGCAGTTCTTC	CASSQWGANEQFF
many	TRBV7-9	TRBJ2-7	.	TGTGCCAGCAGCTTAGCCCACCCCGGACAGTTCCACACCTACGAGCAGTACTTC	CASSLAHPGQFHTYEQYF
many	TRBV11-3	TRBJ2-2	.	TGTGCCAGCAGCCACCGGGACATCACCGGGGAGCTGTTTTTT	CASSHRDITGELFF
.	TRBV3-1	TRBJ1-1	TRBD1	TGTGCCAGCAGCCACGTCGGACAGGGGGCGAGCACTGAAGCTTTCTTT	CASSHVGQGASTEAFF
many	TRBV12-3/TRBV12-4	TRBJ1-2	.	TGTGCCAGCAGTTTAGCAGGGCGATACTATGGCTACACCTTC	CASSLAGRYYGYTF
many	TRBV6-6	TRBJ2-6	.	TGTGCCAGCAGTTCCCCCACAGGGAGATCCTCTGGGGCCAACGTCCTGACTTTC	CASSSPTGRSSGANVLTF